The clone carrying this T cell receptor beta chain was observed a few times. The data belong to a study of blood T cell repertoires in COVID-19. The authors' processing: Estimates of nucleated cell counts were drawn from the amplification of reference gene primers. Sequenced by immunoSEQ multiplex PCR; TCRdb stores in-frame clones only, minus some. That table furnishes V, J and clone size, whereas the DNA furnished D and trimming. Of roughly 32,000 clones listed, roughly 84% are singletons. The CDR3 runs to 13 residues. The germline CDR1 and CDR2 sequences are SGHTA and FQGTGA. Trimming took off 6 bases at V and 8 bases at J, with 14 bases between the two ends.

This rearrangement joins TRBV7-3 to TRBJ2-1; D may be TRBD2 (7 bases). The TCR was taken from a man between 60 and 75 years old with active COVID-19. Sequencing was carried out using peripheral blood. The CDR3: CASSFGGPYEQFF. CDR3 DNA sequence: TGTGCCAGCAGTTTCGGGGGGCCTTATGAGCAGTTCTTC.